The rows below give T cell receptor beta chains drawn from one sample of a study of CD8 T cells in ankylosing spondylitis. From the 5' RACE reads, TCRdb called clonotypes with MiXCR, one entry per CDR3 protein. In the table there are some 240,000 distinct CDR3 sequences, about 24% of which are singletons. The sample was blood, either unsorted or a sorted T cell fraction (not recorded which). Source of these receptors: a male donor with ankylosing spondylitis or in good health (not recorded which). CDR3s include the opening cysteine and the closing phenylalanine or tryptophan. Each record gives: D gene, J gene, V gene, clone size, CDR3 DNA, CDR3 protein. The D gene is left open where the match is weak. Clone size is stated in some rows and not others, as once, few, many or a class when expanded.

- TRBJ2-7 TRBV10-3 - TGTGCCATCCGGGGGACGGAGATCTACGAGCAGTACTTC CAIRGTEIYEQYF
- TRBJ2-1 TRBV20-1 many TGCAGTGCGCGAGGACAGCAGGCCAATGAGCAGTTCTTC CSARGQQANEQFF
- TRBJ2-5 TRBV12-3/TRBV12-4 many TGTGCCAGCCTGGGCTCAAGCGAGACCCAGTACTTC CASLGSSETQYF
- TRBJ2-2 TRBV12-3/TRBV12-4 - TGTGCCAGCAGCCCCCCTACTAGTGTGACCGGGGAGCTGTTTTTT CASSPPTSVTGELFF
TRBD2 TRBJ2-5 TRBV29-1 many TGCAGCGTTGAAGATCCCCTTAGCGGGGGGGCGGAACAAGAGACCCAGTACTTC CSVEDPLSGGAEQETQYF
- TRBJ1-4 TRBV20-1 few TGCAGTGCTAGAAGGACGTGGCAGAGCGGGGAAAAACTGTTTTTT CSARRTWQSGEKLFF
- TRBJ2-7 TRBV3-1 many TGTGCCAGCAGCCAAGTTCCTGGCGGTGGGGAGCAGTACTTC CASSQVPGGGEQYF
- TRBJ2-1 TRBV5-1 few TGCGCCAGCAGCTGGGTCTCCTACAATGAGCAGTTCTTC CASSWVSYNEQFF
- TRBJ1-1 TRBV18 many TGTGCCAGCTCACCGAGTCAGGATACTGAAGCTTTCTTT CASSPSQDTEAFF
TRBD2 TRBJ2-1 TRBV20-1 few TGCAGTGCCCAAGCGGTACCGGGACTAGCGAGTAATGAGCAGTTCTTC CSAQAVPGLASNEQFF
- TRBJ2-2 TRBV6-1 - TGTGCCAGCAGTTCCGGGACCCAGGGCACCGGGGAGCTGTTTTTT CASSSGTQGTGELFF
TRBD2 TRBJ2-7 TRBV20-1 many TGCAGTGCTAAGGGGGGGCCGGGACTAGCGCCCTACGAGCAGTACTTC CSAKGGPGLAPYEQYF
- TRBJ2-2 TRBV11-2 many TGTGCCAGCAGCCCGGGAGAGAGAGACGGGGTACTGTTTTTT CASSPGERDGVLFF
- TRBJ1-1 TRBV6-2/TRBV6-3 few TGTGCCAGCAGTGAGGCCGGCCGGGTTCGCCCTGAAGCTTTCTTT CASSEAGRVRPEAFF
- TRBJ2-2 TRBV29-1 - TGCAGCGTGTTGACGGGCCGGGCCACCGGGGAGCTGTTTTTT CSVLTGRATGELFF
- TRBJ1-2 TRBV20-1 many TGCAGTGCTGGCCGGGCCCTAGACGACTACACCTTC CSAGRALDDYTF
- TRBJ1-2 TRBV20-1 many TGCAGTGCTCCCCCCCGAGGGGACGGCTACACCTTC CSAPPRGDGYTF
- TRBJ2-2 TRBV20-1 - TGCAGTGCCGGCAGGGTTCGATACGGGGAGCTGTTTTTT CSAGRVRYGELFF
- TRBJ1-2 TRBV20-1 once TGCAGTCCGGGGGGGGGCTACACCTTC CSPGGGYTF
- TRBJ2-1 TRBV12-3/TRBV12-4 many TGTGCCAGCAGTTTAGCGCCTAGTATCAACAATGAGCAGTTCTTC CASSLAPSINNEQFF
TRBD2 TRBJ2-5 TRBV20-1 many TGCAGTGCTTCTAGCGGCGTCAAAGAGACCCAGTACTTC CSASSGVKETQYF
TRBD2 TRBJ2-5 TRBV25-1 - TGTGCCAGCAGTGAGAGGCGGGGGAGGGAGACCCAGTACTTC CASSERRGRETQYF
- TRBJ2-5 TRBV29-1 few TGCAGCGCCATCCGGGACCCAAAGAATCTGGAGACCCAGTACTTC CSAIRDPKNLETQYF
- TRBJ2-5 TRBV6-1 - TGTGCCAGCACCAAATGGGTTGGGCCGAGTCAAGAGACCCAGTACTTC CASTKWVGPSQETQYF
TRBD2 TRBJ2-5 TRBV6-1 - TGTGCCAGCAGCAGAAAGATAGCGGGGGCCTCGGCCGAGTACTTC CASSRKIAGASAEYF
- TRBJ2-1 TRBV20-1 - TGCAGTGCTAGTGCGTCTAGTTTTGAGCAGTTCTTC CSASASSFEQFF
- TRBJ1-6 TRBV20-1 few TGCAGTGCTAGTCCGGACGTAAATTCACCCCTCCACTTT CSASPDVNSPLHF
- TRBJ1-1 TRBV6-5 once TGTGCCAGCAGTTACTCGGGGAGGACTTTCTTT CASSYSGRTFF
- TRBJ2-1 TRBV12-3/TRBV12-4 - TGTGCCAGCAGTATGTCCTACAATGAGCAGTTCTTC CASSMSYNEQFF